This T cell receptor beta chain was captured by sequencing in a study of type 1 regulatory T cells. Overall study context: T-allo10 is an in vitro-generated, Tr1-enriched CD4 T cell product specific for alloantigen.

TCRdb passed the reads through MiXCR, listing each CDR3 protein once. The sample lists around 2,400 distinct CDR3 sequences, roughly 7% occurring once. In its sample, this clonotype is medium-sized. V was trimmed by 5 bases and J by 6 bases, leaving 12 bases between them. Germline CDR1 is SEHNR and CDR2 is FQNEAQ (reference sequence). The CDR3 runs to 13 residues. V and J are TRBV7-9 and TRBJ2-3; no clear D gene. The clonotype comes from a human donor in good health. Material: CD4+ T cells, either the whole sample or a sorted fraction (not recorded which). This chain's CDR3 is CASSQTPSDTQYF. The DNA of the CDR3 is TGTGCCAGCAGCCAAACACCAAGCGATACGCAGTATTTT.